Sequencing of this T cell receptor (beta chain) was carried out in a study of shared T cell receptors in the human thymus. Produced via immunoSEQ multiplex PCR; TCRdb's table is partial and in-frame only. The sample has hundreds of thousands of clones, roughly 88% seen once. The germline V gene has CDR1 SEHNR and CDR2 FQNEAQ (reference sequence). Trimming removed 6 bases from V and 1 base from J; junction bases left unmatched: 5. The CDR3 contains 14 residues. This sample was also put to use in a study of human thymus T cells. As that study records: The thymus tissue came from resections taken during corrective heart surgery. Thymic and blood repertoires appeared to display a bias in their usage of V and J genes. Related research reported highly overlapping thymic repertoires among unrelated individuals.

The sequencing input was thymocytes. This TCR was recovered from a boy in the first two years of life with a congenital heart defect. This rearrangement joins TRBV7-9 to TRBJ1-1; the match to TRBD1 covers 7 bases. CDR3 nucleotides: TGTGCCAGCAGTCCCGGGACAGAGAACACTGAAGCTTTCTTT. Translation: CASSPGTENTEAFF. The full variable domain, rest sourced from reference TRBV7-9 and TRBJ1-1, is DTGVSQNPRHKITKRGQNVTFRCDPISEHNRLYWYRQTLGQGPEFLTYFQNEAQLEKSRLLSDRFSAERPKGSFSTLEIQRTEQGDSAMYLCASSPGTENTEAFFGQGTRLTVV.